This is a list of T cell receptor beta chains from one sample in a study of metastatic and nonmetastatic thyroid tumors. TCRdb re-processed the PCR reads through MiXCR. The sample includes fewer than 7,500 clones, 15% to 20% of them seen just once. The sequencing sample was made of adjacent normal tissue. These receptors all come from a male donor with papillary thyroid cancer or a benign thyroid nodule (not recorded which). Some clones in this sample may be carry-over from other donors' samples. Each CDR3 is given with its conserved first and last residue. D genes are given only for firm matches. The size of a clone is reported for some rows only, either as once, few or many, or as a class for expanded clones.

j_gene	abundance	d_gene	v_gene	CDR3nt	CDR3aa
TRBJ2-3	.	TRBD1	TRBV19	TGTGCCAGTAGTTTGACAGGGTTGCAGTATTTT	CASSLTGLQYF
TRBJ2-2	.	.	TRBV6-4	TGTGCCAGCGGCGTCGACACGAACACCGGGGAGCTGTTTTTT	CASGVDTNTGELFF
TRBJ1-2	.	.	TRBV24-1	TGTGCCACCAGTGATGGAGGCGGGACGGAGGCTAACTATGGCTACACCTTC	CATSDGGGTEANYGYTF
TRBJ1-4	.	.	TRBV4-1	TGCGCCAGCAGCCAAGAAGGGAGGATAGAAAAACTGTTTTTT	CASSQEGRIEKLFF
TRBJ2-4	medium-sized	.	TRBV6-2/TRBV6-3	TGTGCCAGCAGTTACTGGGGTCAGGGCGAGGGCATTCAGTACTTC	CASSYWGQGEGIQYF
TRBJ1-1	many	.	TRBV20-1	TGCAGTGCTAGAGAGGGGGGAAGAGGGGGAAACACTGAAGCTTTCTTT	CSAREGGRGGNTEAFF
TRBJ2-6	few	.	TRBV2	TGTGCCAGCAGCAGGGAGGCTGGGGCCAACGTCCTGACTTTC	CASSREAGANVLTF
TRBJ1-2	few	.	TRBV28	TGTGCCAGCAGTCCGGGTATCCTAGACTATGGCTACACCTTC	CASSPGILDYGYTF
TRBJ2-7	.	TRBD1	TRBV5-1	TGCGCCAGCAGCCTAGGACAGGGGGTGGACGAGCAGTACTTC	CASSLGQGVDEQYF
TRBJ1-1	few	.	TRBV19	TGTGCCAGTAGTATAGTGGAGAACACTGAAGCTTTCTTT	CASSIVENTEAFF
TRBJ2-2	.	.	TRBV12-3/TRBV12-4	TGTGCCAGCAGTTACCCCGCGAGCGGAACGAACACCGGGGAGCTGTTTTTT	CASSYPASGTNTGELFF
TRBJ2-5	.	TRBD1	TRBV6-1	TGTGCCAGCAGTAAAGAGACAGGGACGATGGAGACCCAGTACTTC	CASSKETGTMETQYF
TRBJ2-7	large	.	TRBV6-2/TRBV6-3	TGTGCCAGCAGTTTCGACCCGTCCTACGAGCAGTACTTC	CASSFDPSYEQYF
TRBJ2-6	.	.	TRBV7-3	TGTGCCAGCAGCTTATCGATGGCTGGGGCCAACGTCCTGACTTTC	CASSLSMAGANVLTF
TRBJ1-2	few	.	TRBV7-2	TGTGCCAGCAGCCAAACGTGGGTTCTAGAGGATGGCTACACCTTC	CASSQTWVLEDGYTF
TRBJ2-1	.	.	TRBV28	TGTGCCAGCAGCCGCAGGGGGGCAGCTGAGCAGTTCTTC	CASSRRGAAEQFF
TRBJ1-6	many	.	TRBV2	TGTGCCAGCAGTGAAGGGGTGGGGGTCTCACCCCTCCACTTT	CASSEGVGVSPLHF
TRBJ1-1	medium-sized	.	TRBV20-1	TGCAGTGCTCTCCCAGGGTCTCGAGCTTTCTTT	CSALPGSRAFF
TRBJ1-6	.	.	TRBV15	TGTGCCACCAGCAGGGAAGGAAATTCACCCCTCCACTTT	CATSREGNSPLHF
TRBJ1-2	few	.	TRBV19	TGTGCCAGTAACGGGGGGGATGGCTACACCTTC	CASNGGDGYTF
TRBJ1-5	.	.	TRBV11-3	TGTGCCAGCAGCTTTAACAAGCCAGGGATTGATCAGCCCCAGCATTTT	CASSFNKPGIDQPQHF
TRBJ1-1	.	.	TRBV20-1	TGCAGTGCTAGACGTGGGACGGAGGAAGCTTTCTTT	CSARRGTEEAFF
TRBJ1-2	few	.	TRBV6-1	TGTGCCAGCAGTCAAGGCCCCGATAACTATGGCTACACCTTC	CASSQGPDNYGYTF
TRBJ2-2	few	.	TRBV7-2	TGTGCCAGCAGCCCCGGCTACCTAAACACCGGGGAGCTGTTTTTT	CASSPGYLNTGELFF
TRBJ2-7	few	.	TRBV11-1	TGTGCCAGCAGCTTAGAGGGTGGACAGAGTATCTACGAGCAGTACTTC	CASSLEGGQSIYEQYF
TRBJ2-3	few	.	TRBV6-2/TRBV6-3	TGTGCCAGCATTTTCGGAGTTCCCACAGATACGCAGTATTTT	CASIFGVPTDTQYF
TRBJ1-6	.	TRBD1	TRBV9	TGTGCCAGCAGCGCAGGAGACAGGGGTTTGGGTTCACCCCTCCACTTT	CASSAGDRGLGSPLHF
TRBJ1-6	few	.	TRBV28	TGTGCCAGCAGTTTTAGGGGCGGTGAAAATTCACCCCTCCACTTT	CASSFRGGENSPLHF
TRBJ1-6	few	.	TRBV20-1	TGCAGTGCTAGAGCCCCACGGACGGCTCAAAATTCACCCCTCCACTTT	CSARAPRTAQNSPLHF
TRBJ2-1	.	.	TRBV7-3	TGTGCCAGCAGCTTAGACGGGGTCTCCTACAATGAGCAGTTCTTC	CASSLDGVSYNEQFF
TRBJ2-4	.	.	TRBV15	TGCGCCACCAGCAGAGTTGCGGGGTTAGACATTCAGTACTTC	CATSRVAGLDIQYF
TRBJ1-1	many	TRBD1	TRBV28	TGTGCCAGCAGTTTATATACAGGGGCTGAAGCTTTCTTT	CASSLYTGAEAFF
TRBJ2-1	few	.	TRBV7-3	TGTGCCAGCAGCTTCGTCCGGGGCGATGAGCAGTTCTTC	CASSFVRGDEQFF
TRBJ1-2	.	.	TRBV6-2/TRBV6-3	TGTGCCAGCAGCCCTACTCAGAACTATGGCTACACCTTC	CASSPTQNYGYTF
TRBJ1-5	medium-sized	.	TRBV9	TGTGCCAGCAGCCCAGGTTCCCCCGATCAGCCCCAGCATTTT	CASSPGSPDQPQHF
TRBJ2-7	few	.	TRBV6-1	TGTGCCAGTAAACAGGGAGACGAGCAGTACTTC	CASKQGDEQYF
TRBJ2-3	few	.	TRBV6-1	TGTGCCAGCAAAAACACAGATACGCAGTATTTT	CASKNTDTQYF
TRBJ1-1	.	.	TRBV15	TGTGCCACCAGCAGAGGGGGGTCGACTGAAGCTTTCTTT	CATSRGGSTEAFF
TRBJ2-7	medium-sized	.	TRBV5-1	TGCGCCAGCAGCTTGGACGGGATTCTCTACGAGCAGTACTTC	CASSLDGILYEQYF
TRBJ1-1	few	TRBD1	TRBV11-2	TGTGCCAGCAGCTCGAGCGAGACAGGGTCAAGCACTGAAGCTTTCTTT	CASSSSETGSSTEAFF
TRBJ2-7	many	TRBD2	TRBV5-1	TGCGCCAGCAGCTCGGGACCGGGACTAGGTGTCTACGAGCAGTACTTC	CASSSGPGLGVYEQYF
TRBJ2-3	.	TRBD1	TRBV6-1	TGTGCCAGCAGCCCAATGGGACAGAGCCCCACAGATACGCAGTATTTT	CASSPMGQSPTDTQYF
TRBJ2-7	medium-sized	TRBD2	TRBV9	TGTGCCAGCAGCGCCCTTTCGACTAGCGGGCACTACGAGCAGTACTTC	CASSALSTSGHYEQYF
TRBJ1-1	.	.	TRBV28	TGTGCCAGCAGGGAACAGGGTCTGGAGTCTGAAGCTTTCTTT	CASREQGLESEAFF
TRBJ2-7	.	.	TRBV19	TGTGCCAGTAGTATATACACAGGGTCCTACGAGCAGTACTTC	CASSIYTGSYEQYF
TRBJ2-2	many	.	TRBV7-2	TGTGCCAGCAGTCCTGTGGGCGGGGTTAACGGGGAGCTGTTTTTT	CASSPVGGVNGELFF
TRBJ2-5	many	.	TRBV7-3	TGTGCCAGCAGCCTATACAGGGACGAGACCCAGTACTTC	CASSLYRDETQYF
TRBJ1-6	few	.	TRBV28	TGTGCCAGCAGTCCAATTCTTGGAGAGGGTTCACCCCTCCACTTT	CASSPILGEGSPLHF
TRBJ1-6	.	.	TRBV20-1	TGCAGTGCTAGACCTTATACAGCAGGGACTTCTTTAGGTTCACCCCTCCACTTT	CSARPYTAGTSLGSPLHF
TRBJ2-5	many	.	TRBV7-9	TGTGCCAGCAGCTTAACACTAGGCATGGAGACCCAGTACTTC	CASSLTLGMETQYF
TRBJ2-3	few	.	TRBV2	TGTGCCAGCAGTATAGCTATGACAGATACGCAGTATTTT	CASSIAMTDTQYF
TRBJ2-1	few	TRBD2	TRBV6-5	TGTGCCAGCAGTTTTAGCGGGGGTTACAATGAGCAGTTCTTC	CASSFSGGYNEQFF
TRBJ1-5	medium-sized	.	TRBV19	TGTGCCAGCAGGGTTTCGATCAATCAGCCCCAGCATTTT	CASRVSINQPQHF
TRBJ1-6	.	TRBD1	TRBV20-1	TGCAGTGCCCCGGGGACAGTCGGATCTCCCCTCCACTTT	CSAPGTVGSPLHF
TRBJ2-2	large	.	TRBV6-5	TGTGCCAGCAGTTACTCGACTTCGCTACAGGGGGAGCTGTTTTTT	CASSYSTSLQGELFF
TRBJ2-6	few	.	TRBV4-1	TGCGCCAGCAGCCACCCCGCAAGGGGTCTGGGGGCCAACGTCCTGACTTTC	CASSHPARGLGANVLTF
TRBJ1-6	.	.	TRBV12-3/TRBV12-4	TGTGCCAGCAGTCCAGGGGTGGGTTCACCCCTCCACTTT	CASSPGVGSPLHF